The 16 T cell receptor beta chains in this list originate from one sample, sequenced in a study of T-cell memory formation after mild COVID-19. TCRdb analysed the 5' RACE reads with MiXCR anew, one entry per CDR3 protein. The repertoire consists of under 400,000 distinct CDR3 sequences, with more than 20% occurring once and the leading ten covering around 12%. The sequencing input was PBMCs or a T cell subset sorted from them (not recorded which). These receptors all stem from an adult woman who had mild COVID-19 (a few samples of this study predate the infection). Cell type and time point are not known.

V is TRBV7-8 and J is TRBJ2-3; TRBD2 aligns across 9 bases. V trimming: 0 bases; J trimming: 3 bases; junction bases outside the gene matches: 16. CDR3 length: 20 residues. Germline values: CDR1 SGHVS, CDR2 FQNEAQ. DNA for the CDR3: TGTGCCAGCAGCTTAGCGAAAGGGCTAGCGGGATTACAGAAAACAGATACGCAGTATTTT. Translating gives CASSLAKGLAGLQKTDTQYF.

The chain combines TRBV4-3 with TRBJ2-7; D is unresolved. V was pared by 0 bases and J by 6 bases, with 9 bases between. The V gene's germline CDR1 is LGHNA and CDR2 YSLEER. The CDR3 sequence is 13 residues long. Here the CDR3 DNA reads TGCGCCAGCAGCCAAGATGTGCGTGCCGAGCAGTACTTC. It encodes CASSQDVRAEQYF.

The CDR3 sequence is CASSPGAEAKNIQYF. The CDR3 DNA reads TGTGCCAGCAGCCCGGGGGCGGAAGCCAAAAACATTCAGTACTTC. This chain joins TRBV7-9 and TRBJ2-4; D possibly uses TRBD1 or TRBD2 (6 bases each). The germline V gene has CDR1 SEHNR and CDR2 FQNEAQ (reference sequence). This CDR3 spans 15 amino acids. Between the trimmed V and J ends, which lost 5 bases and 0 bases, there was a span of 11 bases.

The rearrangement uses TRBV24-1 and TRBJ1-2; the match to TRBD1 covers 7 bases. From germline, CDR1 is KGHDR and CDR2 SFDVKD. The CDR3 contains 11 residues. The J segment lost 13 bases and the V segment lost 4 bases, leaving 5 bases of the junction unmatched. The CDR3 nucleotides are TGTGCCACCAGTGAACGGGACAGCTTCACCTTC. It specifies CATSERDSFTF.

Comment on this clonotype: Relative to the germline gene, one junction end is altered; a read error may explain this. V usage is TRBV24-1 and J usage is TRBJ2-2; D is perhaps TRBD1 (5 bases). Looked up from germline, CDR1 is KGHDR and CDR2 is SFDVKD. This CDR3 has 14 amino acids. CDR3 nucleotides: TGTGCCACAAGTGGGGCACTGAACACCGGGGAGCTGTTTTTT. This sequence encodes CATSGALNTGELFF.

This clonotype was detected ten times or more. The chain joins TRBV20-1 to TRBJ2-1; TRBD2 matches 14 bases. In germline, CDR1 is DFQATT, CDR2 SNEGSKA (reference sequence). Trimming took 6 bases from V and 8 from J; bases not matched to a gene: 18. This CDR3 contains 18 residues. The CDR3 region has the DNA TGCAGTGCCACCCAGCCCGGGACTAGCGGGGGCTGGTCGGATGAGCAGTTCTTC. Protein: CSATQPGTSGGWSDEQFF.

This clonotype was seen only a few times. The chain combines TRBV9 with TRBJ2-7, with 7 bases fitting TRBD1. Per germline, CDR1 SGDLS and CDR2 YYNGEE. The J segment lost 0 bases and the V segment lost 0 bases, leaving 3 bases of the junction unmatched. This CDR3 has 15 residues. The CDR3 DNA sequence: TGTGCCAGCAGCGTAGGGGGACAGAACTCCTACGAGCAGTACTTC. Translating it yields CASSVGGQNSYEQYF.

The chain recombines TRBV12-3 or TRBV12-4 with TRBJ1-1; the D gene is possibly TRBD1 (5 bases). CDR3 length equals 14 residues. V lost 3 bases, J lost 1 base, and 9 bases lay in between. The CDR3 loop reads CASSFSGPNTEAFF. In nucleotides, the CDR3 is TGTGCCAGCAGTTTTTCAGGGCCGAACACTGAAGCTTTCTTT.

This clonotype appeared a few times. The CDR3 DNA follows: TGTGCCAGCAGCTTAGCCAGCGGGGGCCTCACAGATACGCAGTATTTT. This encodes CASSLASGGLTDTQYF. This chain uses TRBV7-6 with TRBJ2-3, with TRBD2 matching 8 bases. The CDR3 length is 16 residues. With V trimmed by 0 bases and J by 2 bases, 4 bases remained unmatched. Looked up from germline, CDR1 is SGHVS and CDR2 is FNYEAQ.

The rearrangement links TRBV3-1 to TRBJ2-4; D unclear. V shed 0 bases and J shed 13 bases, with 10 bases lying between them. CDR3 size: 12 residues. CDR1 is LGHDT and CDR2 is YNNKEL in the germline V gene (reference sequence). CDR3: CASSQDRGLQYF. The CDR3 nucleotides are TGTGCCAGCAGCCAAGATCGCGGCCTCCAGTACTTC. The full variable domain, rest sourced from reference TRBV3-1 and TRBJ2-4, is DTAVSQTPKYLVTQMGNDKSIKCEQNLGHDTMYWYKQDSKKFLKIMFSYNNKELIINETVPNRFSPKSPDKAHLNLHINSLELGDSAVYFCASSQDRGLQYFGAGTRLSVL.

The gene calls are TRBV5-1 and TRBJ2-1; the match to TRBD2 covers 11 bases. The CDR3 has 15 residues. V dropped 3 bases and J dropped 6; count of bases not matched to a gene: 5. CDR1 and CDR2 from the germline V gene are SGHRS and YFSETQ. The CDR3 coding sequence is TGCGCCAGCAGCTCAGGGGGGACTAGCGGCAATGAGCAGTTCTTC. It specifies CASSSGGTSGNEQFF.

This clonotype was seen a few times. The junction departs from germline at one end; a sequencing error may be responsible. The J gene is TRBJ1-4, the V gene TRBV7-9; D not resolved. Germline values: CDR1 SEHNR, CDR2 FQNEAQ (reference sequence). The CDR3 spans 12 residues. As DNA, the CDR3 is TGTGCCAGCAGTCCAACGCGGGAAAGACTGTTTTTT. Translating gives CASSPTRERLFF.

This clonotype was seen repeatedly, ten times or more. The chain combines TRBV7-9 with TRBJ2-2, with 13 positions matching TRBD2. V lost 5 bases to trimming and J lost 8 bases; unmatched junction nucleotides: 2. The germline gives CDR1 SEHNR, CDR2 FQNEAQ (reference sequence). CDR3 size: 14 residues. The CDR3, as DNA: TGTGCCAGCAGCCGACTAGCGGGAGGAGGGGAGCTGTTTTTT. It codes for CASSRLAGGGELFF.

V usage is TRBV6-2 or TRBV6-3 and J usage is TRBJ2-5; 8 bases agree with TRBD1. V lost 4 bases to trimming and J lost 5 bases; unmatched junction nucleotides: 12. CDR1 is MNHEY and CDR2 is SVGEGT in the germline V gene. This CDR3 region has 16 residues. The CDR3 DNA sequence: TGTGCCAGCAGTTCGAGCCTTGGACAGGGAAGGGAGACCCAGTACTTC. Translating it yields CASSSSLGQGRETQYF.

This chain links TRBV20-1 with TRBJ1-1; no firm D call. Per the germline V gene, CDR1 is DFQATT and CDR2 is SNEGSKA (reference sequence). V was trimmed by 0 bases and J by 5 bases, leaving 13 bases between them. CDR3 length: 14 amino acids. CDR3 bases: TGCAGTGCTAGAGATCCCTCAGTGGGGACTGAAGCTTTCTTT. Translation gives CSARDPSVGTEAFF.

The sample holds a few counts of this clonotype. J is TRBJ2-7 and V is TRBV6-2 or TRBV6-3; the match to TRBD2 covers 9 bases. Trimming took 4 bases from V and 3 from J; bases not matched to a gene: 13. The germline V gene has CDR1 MNHEY and CDR2 SVGEGT. The CDR3 runs to 17 residues. CDR3 sequence reads: CASSLNLAGPGDYEQYF. CDR3 coding DNA: TGTGCCAGCAGTTTAAACCTAGCGGGACCGGGGGACTACGAGCAGTACTTC.